One sample yielded the 2 T cell receptor beta chains listed below, sequenced in a study of blood T cells in healthy people across ages. Alongside a J-beta primer mix, a sample-barcoded 5' primer served in a second PCR lasting about 7 to 12 cycles. From the 5' RACE reads, TCRdb called clonotypes with MiXCR, one entry per CDR3 protein. Of some 1.5 million distinct CDR3 sequences in the sample, approximately 28% were seen once. Sequencing used blood. The receptors derive from a woman in her 30s in good health.

This clonotype turned up a few times. V is TRBV3-1 and J is TRBJ2-1; D not certain. Germline V CDR1 and CDR2: LGHDT, YNNKEL (reference sequence). Trimming pared 1 base from V and 3 bases from J, leaving 7 bases between. This CDR3 is 14 amino acids long. CDR3 DNA: TGTGCCAGCAGCCAAGTTCCGGACTACAATGAGCAGTTCTTC. Protein: CASSQVPDYNEQFF.

A few counts support this clonotype. The CDR3 DNA follows: TGTGCCAGCAGGCCCTCAGGCGGATTATACGAGCAGTACTTC. Translated: CASRPSGGLYEQYF. This chain links TRBV12-3 or TRBV12-4 with TRBJ2-7; D gene unclear. V dropped 6 bases and J dropped 4 bases, with 16 bases sitting between them. This CDR3 region has 14 residues.